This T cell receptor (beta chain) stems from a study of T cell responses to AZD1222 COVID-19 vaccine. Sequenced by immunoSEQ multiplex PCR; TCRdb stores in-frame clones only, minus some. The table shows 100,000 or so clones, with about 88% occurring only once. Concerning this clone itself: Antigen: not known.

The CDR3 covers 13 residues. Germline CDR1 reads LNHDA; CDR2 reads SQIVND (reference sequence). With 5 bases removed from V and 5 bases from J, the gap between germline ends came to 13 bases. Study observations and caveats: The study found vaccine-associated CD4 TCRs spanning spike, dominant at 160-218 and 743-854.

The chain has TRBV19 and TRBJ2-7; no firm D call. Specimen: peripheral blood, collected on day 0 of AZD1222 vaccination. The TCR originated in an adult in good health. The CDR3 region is CASSARSIDEQYF. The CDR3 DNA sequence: TGTGCCAGTAGTGCACGTAGTATTGACGAGCAGTACTTC.